Given below is one T cell receptor beta chain in context. These data are taken from a study of blood T cell repertoires in COVID-19. V was clipped by 5 bases and J by 5 bases; unmatched bases: 4. The CDR3 is 13 amino acids. CDR1 is SQVTM, CDR2 ANQGSEA, per germline. Here immunoSEQ multiplex PCR was the method, and the copy in TCRdb shows in-frame clones only, minus some. The table has fewer than 200,000 clones, around four fifths seen once; the top ten hold roughly 17%. V gene TRBV29-1 combines with J gene TRBJ1-5; 9 bases line up with TRBD1. The sample was PBMCs or T cells enriched from blood (not recorded which). The receptor was isolated from a woman in her fifties or sixties who had recovered from COVID-19. Written as DNA, the CDR3 is TGCAGCGTTTGGGACAGGGTTGATCAGCCCCAGCATTTT. This sequence encodes CSVWDRVDQPQHF.